The table lists the clone carrying this TCR beta chain with many counts. The antigen is undetermined. Beta-chain TCR CDR3 regions were amplified from RNA transcripts. An opening RT-PCR round employed HTBI primers and preceded a second-round multiplex PCR. Each CDR3 protein is one row after TCRdb ran MiXCR on the multiplex PCR reads. The sample lists 300,000 to 400,000 distinct CDR3 sequences, roughly 17% occurring once. This sample stems from a study of Graves' ophthalmopathy and Graves' hyperthyroidism. The study enrolled ophthalmopathy donors with moderate-to-severe activity, CAS ≥3, NOSPECS ≥4 and duration under 3 months. No donor had other autoimmune disease, uncontrolled infection, pregnancy or lactation. Diagnostic conclusions were grounded in clinical symptoms, serum thyroxine, TRAb, thyroid ultrasound and orbital computed tomography. The study's findings and limits: Appearing in blood as well were most expanded thyroid clonotypes above 0.001 frequency.

V lost 3 bases to trimming and J lost 5 bases, with 17 bases between them. Looked up from germline, CDR1 is LGHNA and CDR2 is YNFKEQ. The CDR3 is 15 residues long. V usage is TRBV4-2 and J usage is TRBJ2-7; D may match TRBD1 or TRBD2 (5 bases each). The sample consisted of peripheral blood. The clonotype originates from an adult man with Graves' ophthalmopathy. CDR3 sequence reads: CASSHGGRSEDEQYF. CDR3 bases: TGTGCCAGCAGCCATGGGGGAAGGAGCGAGGACGAGCAGTACTTC.